Reported below is one T cell receptor beta chain. The record originates from a study of T cell changes during pregnancy in multiple sclerosis. Assay: immunoSEQ multiplex PCR; the TCRdb copy retains only in-frame clones and omits some. The sample shows roughly 31,000 clones, roughly nine tenths of them seen only once. This clonotype was sampled from a female donor with multiple sclerosis, enrolled in a pregnancy study. The material sequenced was CD8+ T cells from peripheral blood mononuclear cells, taken before pregnancy.

The CDR3 loop is CASSSGQSNYGYTF. CDR3 sequence (DNA): TGTGCCAGCAGCTCAGGACAGAGTAACTATGGCTACACCTTC. The chain couples TRBV5-6 to TRBJ1-2, with D possibly matching TRBD1 (6 bases). Germline lookup yields CDR1 SGHDT and CDR2 YYEEEE. The CDR3 length is 14 residues. The V and J ends lost 3 bases and 1 base respectively, with 10 bases between them.